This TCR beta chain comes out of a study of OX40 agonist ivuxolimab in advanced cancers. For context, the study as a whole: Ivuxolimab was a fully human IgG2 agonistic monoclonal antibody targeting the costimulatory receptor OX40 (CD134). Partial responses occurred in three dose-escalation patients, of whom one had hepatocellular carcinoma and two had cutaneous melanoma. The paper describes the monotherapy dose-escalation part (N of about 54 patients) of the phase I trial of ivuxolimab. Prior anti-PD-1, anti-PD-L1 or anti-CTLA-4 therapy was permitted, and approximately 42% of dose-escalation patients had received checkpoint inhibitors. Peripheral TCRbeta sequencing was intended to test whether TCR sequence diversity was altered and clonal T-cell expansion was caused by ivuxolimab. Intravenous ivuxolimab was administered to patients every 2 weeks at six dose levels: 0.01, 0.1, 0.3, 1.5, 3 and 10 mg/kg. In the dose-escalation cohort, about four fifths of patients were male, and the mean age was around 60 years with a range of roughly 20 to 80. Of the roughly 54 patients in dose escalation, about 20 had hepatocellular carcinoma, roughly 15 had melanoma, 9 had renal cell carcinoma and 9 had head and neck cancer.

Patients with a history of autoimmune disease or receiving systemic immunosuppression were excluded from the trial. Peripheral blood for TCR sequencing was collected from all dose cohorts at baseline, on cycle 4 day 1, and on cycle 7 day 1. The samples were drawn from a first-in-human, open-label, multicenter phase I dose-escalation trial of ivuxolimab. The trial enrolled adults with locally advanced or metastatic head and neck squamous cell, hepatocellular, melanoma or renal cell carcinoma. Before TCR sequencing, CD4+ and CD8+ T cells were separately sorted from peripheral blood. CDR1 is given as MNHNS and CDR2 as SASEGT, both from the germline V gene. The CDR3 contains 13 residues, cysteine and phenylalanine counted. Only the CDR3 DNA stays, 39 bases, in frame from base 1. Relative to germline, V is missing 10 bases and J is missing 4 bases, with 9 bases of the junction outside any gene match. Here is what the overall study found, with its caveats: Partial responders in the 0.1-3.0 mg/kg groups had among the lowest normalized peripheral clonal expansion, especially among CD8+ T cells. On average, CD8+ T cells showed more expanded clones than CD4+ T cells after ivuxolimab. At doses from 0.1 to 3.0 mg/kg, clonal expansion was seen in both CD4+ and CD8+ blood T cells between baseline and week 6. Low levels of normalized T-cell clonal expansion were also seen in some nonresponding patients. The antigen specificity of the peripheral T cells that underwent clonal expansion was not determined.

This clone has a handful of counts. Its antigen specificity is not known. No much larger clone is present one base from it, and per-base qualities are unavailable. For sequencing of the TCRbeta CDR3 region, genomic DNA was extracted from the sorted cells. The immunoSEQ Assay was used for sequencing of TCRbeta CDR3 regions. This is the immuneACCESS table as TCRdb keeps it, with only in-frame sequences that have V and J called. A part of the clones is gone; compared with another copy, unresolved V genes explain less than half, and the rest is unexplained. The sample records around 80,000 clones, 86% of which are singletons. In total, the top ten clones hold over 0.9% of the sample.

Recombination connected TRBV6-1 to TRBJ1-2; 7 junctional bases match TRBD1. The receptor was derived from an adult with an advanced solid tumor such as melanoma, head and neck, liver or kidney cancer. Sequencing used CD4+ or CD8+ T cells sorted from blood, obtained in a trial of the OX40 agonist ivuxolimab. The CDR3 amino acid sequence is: CATWGQNRYGYTF. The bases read TGTGCCACCTGGGGACAGAATCGCTATGGCTACACCTTC.